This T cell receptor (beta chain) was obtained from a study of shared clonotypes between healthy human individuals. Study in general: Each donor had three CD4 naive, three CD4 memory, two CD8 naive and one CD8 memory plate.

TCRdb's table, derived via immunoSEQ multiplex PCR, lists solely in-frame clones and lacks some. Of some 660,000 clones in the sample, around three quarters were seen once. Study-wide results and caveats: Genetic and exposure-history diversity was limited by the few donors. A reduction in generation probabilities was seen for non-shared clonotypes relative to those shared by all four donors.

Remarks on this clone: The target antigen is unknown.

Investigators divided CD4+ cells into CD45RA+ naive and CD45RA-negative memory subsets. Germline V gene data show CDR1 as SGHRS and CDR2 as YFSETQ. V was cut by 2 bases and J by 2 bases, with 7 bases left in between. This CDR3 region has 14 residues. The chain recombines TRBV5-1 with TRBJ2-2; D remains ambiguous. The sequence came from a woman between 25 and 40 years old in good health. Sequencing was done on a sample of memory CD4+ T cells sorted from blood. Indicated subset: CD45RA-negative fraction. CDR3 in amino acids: CASSFPKNTGELFF. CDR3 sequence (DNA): TGCGCCAGCAGCTTCCCTAAAAACACCGGGGAGCTGTTTTTT.